A selection of T cell receptor beta chains follows, all from one sample in a study of CD8 T cells in ankylosing spondylitis. TCRdb ran MiXCR on the 5' RACE reads and lists one entry per CDR3 protein. The data hold a few hundred thousand distinct CDR3 sequences, with 6.5% to 10% observed a single time. The sequenced material came from blood, either unsorted or a sorted T cell fraction (not recorded which). These receptors all stem from a male donor with ankylosing spondylitis. Both conserved end residues are part of each CDR3. The order of the fields is V gene, D gene, J gene, clone size, CDR3 protein, CDR3 DNA. A D gene is named only where the DNA matches it firmly. Size is stated for part of the rows, as once, few or many counts, or as a class when the clone is expanded.

v_call: TRBV28
d_call: TRBD1
j_call: TRBJ2-5
clone_size: NA
cdr3_aa: CASLTPGGPGETQYF
cdr3_nt: TGTGCCAGTCTGACCCCAGGGGGCCCCGGGGAGACCCAGTACTTC

v_call: TRBV28
d_call: NA
j_call: TRBJ1-3
clone_size: few
cdr3_aa: CASRWSSGNTIYF
cdr3_nt: TGTGCCAGCAGATGGAGCTCTGGAAACACCATATATTTT

v_call: TRBV29-1
d_call: NA
j_call: TRBJ1-1
clone_size: NA
cdr3_aa: CSVGRAQGPGNTEAFF
cdr3_nt: TGCAGCGTAGGGAGAGCCCAGGGGCCAGGGAACACTGAAGCTTTCTTT

v_call: TRBV28
d_call: NA
j_call: TRBJ2-3
clone_size: few
cdr3_aa: CASRPIRLTDTQYF
cdr3_nt: TGTGCCAGCAGACCAATCCGCCTCACAGATACGCAGTATTTT

v_call: TRBV14
d_call: NA
j_call: TRBJ2-3
clone_size: NA
cdr3_aa: CASSPRLDTQYF
cdr3_nt: TGTGCCAGCAGCCCGAGGTTGGATACGCAGTATTTT

v_call: TRBV21-1
d_call: NA
j_call: TRBJ2-6
clone_size: few
cdr3_aa: CASSLLKRIGQGAANVLTF
cdr3_nt: TGTGCCAGCAGCTTATTAAAAAGGATCGGCCAGGGGGCGGCCAACGTCCTGACTTTC

v_call: TRBV19
d_call: NA
j_call: TRBJ2-1
clone_size: NA
cdr3_aa: CASRDQGPEQFF
cdr3_nt: TGTGCCAGTAGGGATCAGGGTCCTGAGCAGTTCTTC

v_call: TRBV7-2
d_call: NA
j_call: TRBJ2-7
clone_size: NA
cdr3_aa: CASSLQTRAYEQYF
cdr3_nt: TGTGCCAGCAGCTTACAAACCAGAGCCTACGAGCAGTACTTC

v_call: TRBV7-3
d_call: NA
j_call: TRBJ2-1
clone_size: few
cdr3_aa: CASSLTGHSDREQFF
cdr3_nt: TGTGCCAGCAGCTTAACGGGACACAGCGATCGTGAGCAGTTCTTC

v_call: TRBV15
d_call: TRBD1
j_call: TRBJ2-5
clone_size: NA
cdr3_aa: CATSRDRYQETQYF
cdr3_nt: TGTGCCACCAGCCGGGACAGGTACCAAGAGACCCAGTACTTC

v_call: TRBV28
d_call: TRBD2
j_call: TRBJ2-7
clone_size: many
cdr3_aa: CASSSSGNYEQYF
cdr3_nt: TGTGCCAGCAGTTCTAGCGGGAACTACGAGCAGTACTTC

v_call: TRBV7-2
d_call: NA
j_call: TRBJ2-7
clone_size: NA
cdr3_aa: CASSLSGTYLYEQYF
cdr3_nt: TGTGCCAGCAGCTTGTCCGGGACTTACCTCTACGAGCAGTACTTC

v_call: TRBV5-1
d_call: TRBD2
j_call: TRBJ2-1
clone_size: few
cdr3_aa: CASSYSAGVPNEQFF
cdr3_nt: TGCGCCAGCAGCTACTCCGCGGGAGTACCCAATGAGCAGTTCTTC

v_call: TRBV7-6
d_call: TRBD2
j_call: TRBJ2-1
clone_size: NA
cdr3_aa: CASSKAGGYNEQFF
cdr3_nt: TGTGCCAGCAGCAAAGCGGGGGGCTACAATGAGCAGTTCTTC

v_call: TRBV7-9
d_call: NA
j_call: TRBJ2-5
clone_size: few
cdr3_aa: CASSLLNFPAGTQYF
cdr3_nt: TGTGCCAGCAGCTTATTGAACTTTCCGGCCGGGACCCAGTACTTC

v_call: TRBV7-9
d_call: NA
j_call: TRBJ1-2
clone_size: few
cdr3_aa: CASSRGSNYGYTF
cdr3_nt: TGTGCCAGCAGCCGTGGGTCTAACTATGGCTACACCTTC

v_call: TRBV7-2
d_call: TRBD1
j_call: TRBJ2-5
clone_size: NA
cdr3_aa: CASSLSTGAQETQYF
cdr3_nt: TGTGCCAGCAGCTTATCAACAGGGGCCCAAGAGACCCAGTACTTC

v_call: TRBV28
d_call: TRBD2
j_call: TRBJ2-3
clone_size: few
cdr3_aa: CASSSPGRELPDTQYF
cdr3_nt: TGTGCCAGCAGTTCGCCGGGGAGGGAACTCCCAGATACGCAGTATTTT

v_call: TRBV6-2/TRBV6-3
d_call: TRBD1
j_call: TRBJ2-5
clone_size: many
cdr3_aa: CASSSPTGEETQYF
cdr3_nt: TGTGCCAGCAGCTCCCCAACAGGGGAAGAGACCCAGTACTTC

v_call: TRBV3-1
d_call: NA
j_call: TRBJ2-1
clone_size: few
cdr3_aa: CASSQASSASSYNEQFF
cdr3_nt: TGTGCCAGCAGCCAAGCCTCTAGCGCGAGCTCCTACAATGAGCAGTTCTTC

v_call: TRBV11-2
d_call: TRBD2
j_call: TRBJ2-1
clone_size: NA
cdr3_aa: CASSTSGAYNEQFF
cdr3_nt: TGTGCCAGCAGTACTAGCGGTGCCTACAATGAGCAGTTCTTC

v_call: TRBV3-1
d_call: TRBD2
j_call: TRBJ2-1
clone_size: few
cdr3_aa: CASSDRRGANEQFF
cdr3_nt: TGTGCCAGCAGCGACCGGCGGGGGGCCAATGAGCAGTTCTTC

v_call: TRBV12-3/TRBV12-4
d_call: TRBD2
j_call: TRBJ2-7
clone_size: few
cdr3_aa: CATKPGLAVYEQYF
cdr3_nt: TGTGCCACCAAGCCCGGACTAGCGGTTTACGAGCAGTACTTC

v_call: TRBV2
d_call: NA
j_call: TRBJ2-7
clone_size: NA
cdr3_aa: CASSTFSYEQYF
cdr3_nt: TGTGCCAGCTCCACATTCTCCTACGAGCAGTACTTC

v_call: TRBV19
d_call: TRBD1
j_call: TRBJ1-2
clone_size: NA
cdr3_aa: CASRPIWTGVGGYTF
cdr3_nt: TGTGCCAGTAGACCTATATGGACAGGGGTAGGCGGCTACACCTTC

v_call: TRBV5-1
d_call: TRBD1
j_call: TRBJ2-3
clone_size: few
cdr3_aa: CASSLPGQGDTQYF
cdr3_nt: TGCGCCAGCAGCTTGCCGGGACAGGGCGATACGCAGTATTTT

v_call: TRBV5-6
d_call: NA
j_call: TRBJ2-5
clone_size: few
cdr3_aa: CASTSGQVQETQYF
cdr3_nt: TGTGCCAGCACCTCGGGGCAGGTCCAAGAGACCCAGTACTTC

v_call: TRBV18
d_call: TRBD1
j_call: TRBJ1-3
clone_size: NA
cdr3_aa: CASSPATGWIGNTIYF
cdr3_nt: TGTGCCAGCTCACCTGCGACAGGGTGGATTGGAAACACCATATATTTT